This TCR beta chain was documented in a study of blood T cell repertoires in COVID-19. Some clones are missing from TCRdb's copy, which holds only in-frame ones; the method was immunoSEQ multiplex PCR. The table has about 15,000 clones, roughly nine tenths seen once. Germline CDR1 SGHAT, CDR2 FQNNGV. This CDR3 has 15 amino acids. Germline trimming cut 5 bases from V and 2 bases from J; bases unmatched to any gene: 7. The TCR was taken from a human donor in a cohort sampled during active COVID-19. The sequencing input was peripheral blood. The V call is TRBV11-2, the J call TRBJ2-7; 9 bases match TRBD1. CDR3 nucleotides: TGTGCCAGCAGCGGGAACCGACAGGGGGCCTACGAGCAGTACTTC. This translates into CASSGNRQGAYEQYF.